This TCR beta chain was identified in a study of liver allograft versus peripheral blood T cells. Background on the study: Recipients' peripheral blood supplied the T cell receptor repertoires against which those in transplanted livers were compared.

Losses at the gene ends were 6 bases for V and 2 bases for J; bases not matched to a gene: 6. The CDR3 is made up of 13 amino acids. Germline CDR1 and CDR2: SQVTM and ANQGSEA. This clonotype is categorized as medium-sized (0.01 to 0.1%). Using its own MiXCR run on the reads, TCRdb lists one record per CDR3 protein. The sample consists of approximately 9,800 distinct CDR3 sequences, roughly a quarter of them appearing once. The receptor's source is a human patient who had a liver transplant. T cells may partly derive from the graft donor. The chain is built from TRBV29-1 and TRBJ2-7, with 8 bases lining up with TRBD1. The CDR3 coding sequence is TGCAGCGTGACCAAGACAGGGGCCTACGAGCAGTACTTC. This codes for CSVTKTGAYEQYF.